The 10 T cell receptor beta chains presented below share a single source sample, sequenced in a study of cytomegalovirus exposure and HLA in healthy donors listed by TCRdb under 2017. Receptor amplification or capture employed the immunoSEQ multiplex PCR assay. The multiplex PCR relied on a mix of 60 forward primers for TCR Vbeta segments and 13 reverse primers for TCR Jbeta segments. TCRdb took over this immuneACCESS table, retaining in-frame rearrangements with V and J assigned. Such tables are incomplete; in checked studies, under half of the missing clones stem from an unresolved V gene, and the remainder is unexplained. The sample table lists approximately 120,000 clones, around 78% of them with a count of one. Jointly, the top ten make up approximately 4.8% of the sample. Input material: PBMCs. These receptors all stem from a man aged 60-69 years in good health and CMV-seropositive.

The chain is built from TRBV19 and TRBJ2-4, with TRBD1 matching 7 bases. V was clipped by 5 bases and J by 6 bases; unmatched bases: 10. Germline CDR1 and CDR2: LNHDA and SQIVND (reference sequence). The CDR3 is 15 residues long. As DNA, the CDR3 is TGTGCCAGTAGTGTCGCCGGGACAGCTTCAAACATTCAGTACTTC. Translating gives CASSVAGTASNIQYF. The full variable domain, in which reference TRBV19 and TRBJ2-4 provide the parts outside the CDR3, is DGGITQSPKYLFRKEGQNVTLSCEQNLNHDAMYWYRQDPGQGLRLIYYSQIVNDFQKGDIAEGYSVSREKKESFPLTVTSAQKNPTAFYLCASSVAGTASNIQYFGAGTRLSVL.

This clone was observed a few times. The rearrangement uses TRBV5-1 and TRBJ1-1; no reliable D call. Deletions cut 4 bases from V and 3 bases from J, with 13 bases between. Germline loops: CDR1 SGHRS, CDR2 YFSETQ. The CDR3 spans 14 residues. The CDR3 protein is CASSSGQRDTEAFF. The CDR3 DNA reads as TGCGCCAGCAGCAGCGGCCAGCGGGACACTGAAGCTTTCTTT.

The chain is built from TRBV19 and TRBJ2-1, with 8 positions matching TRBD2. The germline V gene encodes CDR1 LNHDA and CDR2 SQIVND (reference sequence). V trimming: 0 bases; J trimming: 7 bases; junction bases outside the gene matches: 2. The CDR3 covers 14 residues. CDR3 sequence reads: CASSIDPSGNEQFF. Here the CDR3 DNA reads TGTGCCAGTAGTATAGATCCTAGCGGGAATGAGCAGTTCTTC.

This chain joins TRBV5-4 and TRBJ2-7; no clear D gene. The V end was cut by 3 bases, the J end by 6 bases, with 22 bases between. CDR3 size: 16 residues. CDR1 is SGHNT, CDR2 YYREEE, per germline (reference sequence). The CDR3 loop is CASSSFASTSIPEQYF. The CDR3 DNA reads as TGTGCCAGCAGCTCCTTCGCCTCCACCTCTATTCCCGAGCAGTACTTC.

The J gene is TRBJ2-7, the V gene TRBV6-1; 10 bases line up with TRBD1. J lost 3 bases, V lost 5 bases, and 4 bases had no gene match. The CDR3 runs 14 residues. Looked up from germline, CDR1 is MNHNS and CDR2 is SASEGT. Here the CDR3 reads CASSYGDRGYEQYF. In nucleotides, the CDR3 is TGTGCCAGCAGTTATGGGGACAGGGGCTACGAGCAGTACTTC.

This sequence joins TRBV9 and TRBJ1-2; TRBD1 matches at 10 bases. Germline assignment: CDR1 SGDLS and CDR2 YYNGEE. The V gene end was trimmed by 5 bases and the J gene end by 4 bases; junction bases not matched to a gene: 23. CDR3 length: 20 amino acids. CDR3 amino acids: CASRQTPPGNRGQGTYGYTF. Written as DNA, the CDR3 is TGTGCCAGCAGACAGACCCCCCCCGGGAATAGGGGACAGGGGACCTATGGCTACACCTTC.

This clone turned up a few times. This CDR3 reads CASSYGHNYGYTF. The DNA of the CDR3 is TGTGCCAGCAGCTATGGGCATAACTATGGCTACACCTTC. This sequence joins TRBV7-3 and TRBJ1-2; D gene uncertain. The CDR3 is 13 amino acids. V lost 4 bases, J lost 1 base, and 7 bases lay in between. CDR1 and CDR2 from the germline V gene are SGHTA and FQGTGA.

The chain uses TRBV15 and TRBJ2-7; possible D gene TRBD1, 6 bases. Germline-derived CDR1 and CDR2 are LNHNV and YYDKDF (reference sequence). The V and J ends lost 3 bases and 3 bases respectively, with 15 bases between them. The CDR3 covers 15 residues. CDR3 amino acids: CATSSRDKISYEQYF. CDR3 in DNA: TGTGCCACCAGCAGCCGGGACAAGATAAGCTACGAGCAGTACTTC.

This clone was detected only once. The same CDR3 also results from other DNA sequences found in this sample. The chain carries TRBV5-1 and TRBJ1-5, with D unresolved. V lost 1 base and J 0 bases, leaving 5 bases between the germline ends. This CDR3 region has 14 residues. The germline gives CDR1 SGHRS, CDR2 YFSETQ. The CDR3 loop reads CASSLYGSNQPQHF. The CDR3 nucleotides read TGCGCCAGCAGCTTGTACGGTAGCAATCAGCCCCAGCATTTT.

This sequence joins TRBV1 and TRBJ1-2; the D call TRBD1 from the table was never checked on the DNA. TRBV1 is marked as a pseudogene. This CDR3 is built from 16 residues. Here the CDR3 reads CTSSQATGGENYGYTF. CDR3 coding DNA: TGCACCAGCAGCCAAGCTACAGGGGGAGAGAACTATGGCTACACCTTC.